This T cell receptor (beta chain) was retrieved from a study of T-cell reconstitution after alpha-beta-depleted transplantation in children. Unique molecular identifiers were used to barcode this TCRbeta library. In TCRdb, the PCR reads were re-called with MiXCR into one record per CDR3 protein. The data show just under 350,000 distinct CDR3 sequences, 15% to 20% seen once. The CDR3 length is 14 residues. V lost 0 bases, J lost 5 bases, and 10 bases lay in between. CDR1 and CDR2 (germline): SGHTA, FQGTGA. This chain connects TRBV7-3 to TRBJ2-5, with a possible D match to TRBD2 (6 bases). Sequences were derived from PBMCs, mostly from graft donor cells, sampled 360 days after TCRalphabeta/CD19-depleted stem cell transplant. This TCR was sampled from a male patient under 10 years old who had a stem cell transplant for acute lymphoblastic leukemia, so the T cells may come from the graft donor. This chain's CDR3 is CASSLTGGGETQYF. Written as DNA, the CDR3 is TGTGCCAGCAGCTTAACGGGGGGTGGGGAGACCCAGTACTTC.